This entry lists 23 T cell receptor beta chains sequenced from one sample in a study of T-cell reconstitution after alpha-beta-depleted transplantation in children. Using unique molecular identifiers, the investigators prepared the TCRbeta library. In TCRdb, the PCR reads were re-called with MiXCR into one record per CDR3 protein. The sample consists of 200,000 to 250,000 distinct CDR3 sequences, around 11% of them appearing once. The starting material was PBMCs from the stem cell graft donor, obtained from the stem cell graft. Every receptor here comes from a human donor who donated a stem cell graft to a child with acute lymphoblastic leukemia.

This clonotype was counted at least ten times. V usage is TRBV5-6 and J usage is TRBJ2-1, with 7 bases that match TRBD2. Germline V gene data show CDR1 as SGHDT and CDR2 as YYEEEE. The CDR3 has 16 amino acids. J lost 8 bases, V lost 0 bases, and 11 bases had no gene match. As DNA, the CDR3 is TGTGCCAGCAGCTTGGGTGGCCTAGCGGTTTTCGATGAGCAGTTCTTC. Residues: CASSLGGLAVFDEQFF.

V gene TRBV11-2 combines with J gene TRBJ2-1; D is undetermined. This CDR3 has 15 amino acids. Trimming shortened V by 1 base and J by 5 bases, and 12 bases separated the two germline ends. Germline loops: CDR1 SGHAT, CDR2 FQNNGV. CDR3 bases: TGTGCCAGCAGCTTAGGAACTCTGACCAACAATGAGCAGTTCTTC. Translation: CASSLGTLTNNEQFF. The whole variable domain, remainder taken from reference TRBV11-2 and TRBJ2-1, is EAGVAQSPRYKIIEKRQSVAFWCNPISGHATLYWYQQILGQGPKLLIQFQNNGVVDDSQLPKDRFSAERLKGVDSTLKIQPAKLEDSAVYLCASSLGTLTNNEQFFGPGTRLTVL.

There are many counts of this clonotype. V and J are TRBV7-9 and TRBJ2-7, with 8 bases aligning to TRBD2. The germline gives CDR1 SEHNR, CDR2 FQNEAQ (reference sequence). CDR3 length: 14 amino acids. The ends lost 1 base at V and 3 bases at J; junction bases unmatched: 2. For the CDR3, the DNA is TGTGCCAGCAGCTTAGGGCGGGAGGTCTACGAGCAGTACTTC. It encodes CASSLGREVYEQYF.

In this sample, this clonotype turned up many times. The rearrangement joins TRBV28 to TRBJ2-7; D gene uncertain. The CDR3 runs 14 residues. The germline V gene encodes CDR1 MDHEN and CDR2 SYDVKM. V gave up 3 bases and J gave up 6 bases, with 15 bases separating them. CDR3 region: CASSLSSRRSEQYF. CDR3 DNA: TGTGCCAGCAGTTTGTCTTCGCGGCGCTCCGAGCAGTACTTC.

This clonotype was counted at least ten times. The chain links TRBV29-1 to TRBJ2-7; D call uncertain. The V end was cut by 4 bases, the J end by 0 bases, with 10 bases between. The CDR3 extends over 13 amino acids. Germline V gene data show CDR1 as SQVTM and CDR2 as ANQGSEA. The CDR3 DNA sequence: TGCAGCGTTGTCCGAGACACCTCCTACGAGCAGTACTTC. Its translation is CSVVRDTSYEQYF.

This clonotype has just a few counts. J is TRBJ2-5 and V is TRBV4-2; D remains unclear. Germline CDR1 is LGHNA and CDR2 is YNFKEQ. Between the trimmed V and J ends, which lost 2 bases and 5 bases, there was a span of 18 bases. This CDR3 contains 16 residues. CDR3 amino acids: CASSQRAEYHLETQYF. CDR3 coding DNA: TGTGCCAGCAGCCAACGGGCCGAATACCACCTGGAGACCCAGTACTTC.

This clonotype was detected ten times or more. The chain combines TRBV12-3 or TRBV12-4 with TRBJ1-1; D possibly corresponds to TRBD1 (6 bases). CDR3 length: 14 residues. With 8 bases removed from V and 3 bases from J, the gap between germline ends came to 16 bases. The CDR3 protein is CASAYGGQDTEAFF. Here the CDR3 DNA reads TGTGCCAGCGCTTACGGGGGGCAGGACACTGAAGCTTTCTTT.

This clonotype was seen ten or more times. V and J are TRBV7-8 and TRBJ2-2, with a weak D call TRBD2 (5 bases). This CDR3 comprises 13 residues. V lost 6 bases and J lost 2, with 7 bases in between. CDR1 is SGHVS, CDR2 FQNEAQ, per germline. CDR3 coding DNA: TGTGCCAGCAGAAGCGGTAACACCGGGGAGCTGTTTTTT. It encodes CASRSGNTGELFF. Based on the CDR3 plus reference TRBV7-8 and TRBJ2-2, the full variable domain is GAGVSQSPRYKVAKRGQDVALRCDPISGHVSLFWYQQALGQGPEFLTYFQNEAQLDKSGLPSDRFFAERPEGSVSTLKIQRTQQEDSAVYLCASRSGNTGELFFGEGSRLTVL.

This clonotype was seen ten or more times. J is TRBJ2-5 and V is TRBV5-1; D is unresolved. CDR3 length: 14 residues. The ends were cut back, 0 bases at V and 0 bases at J, with 6 bases in the middle. Germline CDR1 reads SGHRS; CDR2 reads YFSETQ. CDR3 amino acids: CASSLGQDQETQYF. CDR3 in DNA: TGCGCCAGCAGCTTGGGTCAGGACCAAGAGACCCAGTACTTC.

This clonotype was counted many times. The chain links TRBV18 to TRBJ1-5; D not certain. Trimming pared 3 bases from V and 2 bases from J, leaving 8 bases between. The germline CDR1 and CDR2 sequences are KGHSH and LQKENI. This CDR3 is built from 14 residues. This chain's CDR3 is CASSPNTGNQPQHF. The CDR3 region has the DNA TGTGCCAGCTCACCTAACACAGGCAATCAGCCCCAGCATTTT.

This clonotype was counted ten times or more. V and J are TRBV20-1 and TRBJ1-6; 8 bases are a match to TRBD1. The junction had 9 bases not matched to a gene; V was cut back by 5 bases and J by 6 bases. The germline V gene encodes CDR1 DFQATT and CDR2 SNEGSKA (reference sequence). The CDR3 loop spans 15 amino acids. CDR3 bases: TGCAGTGCTCCCCGCACAGGGGGAGTTAATTCACCCCTCCACTTT. It translates to CSAPRTGGVNSPLHF.

At least ten counts were recorded for this clonotype. V gene TRBV20-1 combines with J gene TRBJ1-1, with D hard to call. Per the germline V gene, CDR1 is DFQATT and CDR2 is SNEGSKA (reference sequence). The CDR3 loop spans 12 amino acids. V lost 3 bases, J lost 4 bases, and 9 bases lay in between. Here the CDR3 reads CSASRRATEAFF. DNA of the CDR3: TGCAGTGCTAGTCGGAGGGCCACTGAAGCTTTCTTT.

Ten or more counts support this clonotype. The CDR3 DNA sequence: TGTGCCAGCAGTCCAGGGGGCAGGACTGAAGCTTTCTTT. Translation gives CASSPGGRTEAFF. The chain couples TRBV6-1 to TRBJ1-1; 8 bases map to TRBD1. CDR3 length: 13 amino acids. Germline values: CDR1 MNHNS, CDR2 SASEGT. The V segment lost 5 bases and the J segment 5 bases; nucleotides outside the gene matches: 4.

Many counts were recorded for this clonotype. The chain is built from TRBV6-4 and TRBJ1-1; D might be TRBD1 (6 bases). CDR1 and CDR2 (germline): MRHNA, SNTAGT. V gave up 8 bases and J gave up 2 bases, with 18 bases separating them. CDR3 length: 15 amino acids. The CDR3 nucleotides are TGTGCCAGCGTGTGGGGGGGGCCTTTAAACACTGAAGCTTTCTTT. It translates to CASVWGGPLNTEAFF.

This clonotype was observed at least ten times. V is TRBV3-1 and J is TRBJ2-7, with D possibly matching TRBD2 (6 bases). CDR3 size: 14 residues. The V and J ends lost 2 bases and 3 bases respectively, with 11 bases between them. From germline, CDR1 is LGHDT and CDR2 YNNKEL (reference sequence). Written as DNA, the CDR3 is TGTGCCAGCAGCCAACTCGGGAGAGTCTACGAGCAGTACTTC. Translating it yields CASSQLGRVYEQYF.

The table lists this clonotype with many counts. The chain recombines TRBV20-1 with TRBJ2-7, with 10 nucleotides matching TRBD2. J lost 5 bases, V lost 6 bases, and 10 bases had no gene match. This CDR3 contains 14 residues. CDR1 and CDR2 (germline): DFQATT, SNEGSKA (reference sequence). CDR3 DNA sequence: TGCAGTGCCGGAACTCTAGCGGGAGTAAACGAGCAGTACTTC. As protein: CSAGTLAGVNEQYF.

This clonotype was found many times. The chain joins TRBV20-1 to TRBJ1-1; no definite D call. The germline gives CDR1 DFQATT, CDR2 SNEGSKA (reference sequence). The CDR3 covers 11 residues. V lost 3 bases, J lost 10 bases, and 12 bases lay in between. CDR3 amino acids: CSASPGGRAFF. For the CDR3, the DNA is TGCAGTGCTAGTCCCGGAGGGCGAGCTTTCTTT.

A remark on this clonotype: A much larger clone sits a single nucleotide away, making a read error possible. The gene calls are TRBV6-6 and TRBJ2-1; D possibly corresponds to TRBD2 (5 bases). The V end was cut by 8 bases, the J end by 15 bases, with 20 bases between. Germline V CDR1 and CDR2: MNHNY, SVGAGI (reference sequence). The CDR3 loop spans 12 amino acids. CDR3 DNA: TGTGCCAGCTGCATCCTAGCTCTGGCTCCGTTCTTC. Translation: CASCILALAPFF.

This clonotype was seen at least ten times. The chain couples TRBV21-1 to TRBJ2-7; TRBD1 was called by the table and not checked on the DNA. TRBV21-1 is a pseudogene. The CDR3 loop spans 14 amino acids. CDR3 protein: CASSKGGQGIEQYF. The CDR3, as DNA: TGTGCCAGCAGCAAGGGGGGACAGGGTATCGAGCAGTACTTC.

The sample holds many counts of this clonotype. The chain recombines TRBV6-5 with TRBJ2-2, with D hard to call. Germline CDR1 reads MNHEY; CDR2 reads SVGAGI. V gave up 1 base and J gave up 0 bases, with 6 bases separating them. The CDR3 extends over 15 amino acids. CDR3 nucleotide sequence: TGTGCCAGCAGTTACTTGCCCGCGAACACCGGGGAGCTGTTTTTT. This sequence encodes CASSYLPANTGELFF.

This clonotype was seen at least ten times. The chain links TRBV5-1 to TRBJ1-4; 7 bases fit TRBD1. Germline CDR1 and CDR2: SGHRS and YFSETQ. The CDR3 loop spans 15 amino acids. The trim removed 4 bases at V and 4 bases at J, leaving 7 bases unmatched. The CDR3 is CASSGRDRYNEKLFF. The CDR3 coding sequence is TGCGCCAGCAGCGGGAGGGACAGATATAATGAAAAACTGTTTTTT.

Ten or more counts support this clonotype. The rearrangement joins TRBV29-1 to TRBJ1-5; 7 bases map to TRBD1. This CDR3 region has 14 residues. From germline, CDR1 is SQVTM and CDR2 ANQGSEA. Losses at the gene ends were 6 bases for V and 0 bases for J; bases not matched to a gene: 5. Here the CDR3 DNA reads TGCAGCGTACGGGACAGTGTTAGCAATCAGCCCCAGCATTTT. This gives the protein CSVRDSVSNQPQHF. Looking up the rest from reference TRBV29-1 and TRBJ1-5 gives the full variable domain: SAVISQKPSRDICQRGTSLTIQCQVDSQVTMMFWYRQQPGQSLTLIATANQGSEATYESGFVIDKFPISRPNLTFSTLTVSNMSPEDSSIYLCSVRDSVSNQPQHFGDGTRLSIL.

To note about this clonotype: One junction end disagrees with the germline gene, perhaps due to a read error. The chain couples TRBV3-1 to TRBJ2-1, with TRBD2 identical over 14 bases. The CDR3 runs 18 residues. Looked up from germline, CDR1 is LGHDT and CDR2 is YNNKEL (reference sequence). The CDR3 nucleotides are TGTACCAGCAGCGCCGGGACTAGCGGGGGAACTGAACAGGATGAGCAGTTCTTC. Its translation is CTSSAGTSGGTEQDEQFF.